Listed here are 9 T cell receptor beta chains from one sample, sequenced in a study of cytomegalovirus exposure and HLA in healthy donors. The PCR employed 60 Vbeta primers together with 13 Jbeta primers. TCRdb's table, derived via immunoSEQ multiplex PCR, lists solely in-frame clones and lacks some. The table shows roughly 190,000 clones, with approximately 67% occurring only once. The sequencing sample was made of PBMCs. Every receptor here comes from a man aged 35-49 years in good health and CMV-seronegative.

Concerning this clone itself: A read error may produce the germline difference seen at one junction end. The CDR3 reads CASSPLPTGGEKLFF. The CDR3 DNA follows: TGTGCTAGCAGCCCTCTCCCCACAGGGGGGGAAAAACTGTTTTTT. The rearrangement joins TRBV7-7 to TRBJ1-4; TRBD1 matches 8 bases. The germline CDR1 and CDR2 sequences are SSHAT and FNYEAQ (reference sequence). There are 15 residues in the CDR3.

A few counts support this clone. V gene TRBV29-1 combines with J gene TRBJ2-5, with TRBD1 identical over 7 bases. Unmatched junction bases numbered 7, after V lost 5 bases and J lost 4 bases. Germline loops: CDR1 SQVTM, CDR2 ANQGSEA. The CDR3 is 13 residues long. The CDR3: CSVLRQGLETQYF. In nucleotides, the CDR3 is TGCAGCGTTCTAAGACAGGGTTTAGAGACCCAGTACTTC.

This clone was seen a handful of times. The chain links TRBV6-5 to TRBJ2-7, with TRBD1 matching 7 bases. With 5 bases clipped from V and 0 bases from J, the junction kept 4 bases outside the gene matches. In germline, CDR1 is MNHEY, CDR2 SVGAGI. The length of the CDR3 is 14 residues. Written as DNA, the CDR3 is TGTGCCAGCAGTAGACAGGGATTCTCCTACGAGCAGTACTTC. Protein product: CASSRQGFSYEQYF.

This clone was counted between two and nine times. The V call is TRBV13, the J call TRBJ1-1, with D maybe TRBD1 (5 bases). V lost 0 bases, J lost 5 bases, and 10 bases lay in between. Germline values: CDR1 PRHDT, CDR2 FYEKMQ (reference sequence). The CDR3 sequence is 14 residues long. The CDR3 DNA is TGTGCCAGCAGCTTAGGCCTCAGGGAAACTGAAGCTTTCTTT. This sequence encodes CASSLGLRETEAFF.

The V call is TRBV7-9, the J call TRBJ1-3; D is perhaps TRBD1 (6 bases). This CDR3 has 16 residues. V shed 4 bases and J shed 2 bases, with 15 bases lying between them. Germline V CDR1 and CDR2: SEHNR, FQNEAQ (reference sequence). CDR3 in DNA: TGTGCCAGCAGCTCGGACCCGGGACATCCTGGAAACACCATATATTTT. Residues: CASSSDPGHPGNTIYF.

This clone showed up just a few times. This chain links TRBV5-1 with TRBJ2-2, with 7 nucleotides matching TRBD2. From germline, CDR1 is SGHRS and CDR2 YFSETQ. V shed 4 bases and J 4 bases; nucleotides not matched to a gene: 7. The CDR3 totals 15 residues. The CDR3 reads CASSLSGTITGELFF. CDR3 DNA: TGCGCCAGCAGCCTGAGCGGGACGATCACCGGGGAGCTGTTTTTT.

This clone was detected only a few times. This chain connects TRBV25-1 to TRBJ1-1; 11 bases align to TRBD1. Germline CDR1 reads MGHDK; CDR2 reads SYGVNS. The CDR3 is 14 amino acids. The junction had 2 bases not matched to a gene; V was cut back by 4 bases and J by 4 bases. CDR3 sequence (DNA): TGTGCCAGCAGTGCCGGGACAGGGGGCACTGAAGCTTTCTTT. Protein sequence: CASSAGTGGTEAFF.

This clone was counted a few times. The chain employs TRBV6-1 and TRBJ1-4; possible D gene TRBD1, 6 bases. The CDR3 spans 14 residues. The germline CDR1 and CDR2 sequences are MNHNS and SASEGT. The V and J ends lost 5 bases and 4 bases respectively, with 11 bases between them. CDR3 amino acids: CASSTDRSNEKLFF. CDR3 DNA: TGTGCCAGCAGTACAGACAGGAGTAATGAAAAACTGTTTTTT.

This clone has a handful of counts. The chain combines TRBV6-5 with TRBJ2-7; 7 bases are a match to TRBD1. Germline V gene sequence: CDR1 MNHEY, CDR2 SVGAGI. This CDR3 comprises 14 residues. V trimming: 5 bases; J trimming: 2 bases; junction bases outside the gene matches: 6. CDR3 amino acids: CASSLTGVTYEQYF. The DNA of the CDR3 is TGTGCCAGCAGTCTAACAGGGGTCACCTACGAGCAGTACTTC.